This TCR beta chain was profiled in a study of cytomegalovirus exposure and HLA in healthy donors. The wider study: The study's early data release held about 77 million unique TCRs from HLA-typed donors. Notes on the study in general: Based on reports, TCR beta sequences accurately predicted HLA-A and HLA-B alleles for most subjects.

Researchers ran the PCR with 60 Vbeta and 13 Jbeta primers. Measured with immunoSEQ multiplex PCR; TCRdb has only the in-frame clones, and not every one. The sample has 20,000 to 25,000 clones. The CDR3 sequence is 15 residues long. Germline V CDR1 and CDR2: SGHNT, YYREEE (reference sequence). The V end lost 3 bases, the J end lost 1 base, and 13 bases lay between the germline ends. Participants comprised healthy donors of bone marrow. Though probably carrying unrecorded immune exposures, donors were nominally healthy at sampling. In regard to this clone: No antigen is known for it.

This receptor was obtained from a man in his fifties or sixties in good health and CMV-seropositive. The chain is built from TRBV5-4 and TRBJ1-1, with D maybe TRBD1 (6 bases). Material for sequencing was PBMCs. CDR3 in DNA: TGTGCCAGCAGCTCTCAGGGGAAAGGGAACACTGAAGCTTTCTTT. Residues: CASSSQGKGNTEAFF.